The 23 T cell receptor beta chains below all came from one sample that was sequenced in a study of cytomegalovirus exposure and HLA in healthy donors. Use of 60 Vbeta and 13 Jbeta primers characterized the PCR. TCRdb's copy holds only in-frame clones and misses some; the assay was immunoSEQ multiplex PCR. The sample includes fewer than 200,000 clones. Specimen: PBMCs. These receptors all come from a man aged 25-45 years in good health and CMV-seronegative.

The CDR3 DNA reads TGTGCCAGCAGTTTATGGGGCCAGGGGTCAACACGACTCTACAATGAGCAGTTCTTC. It is translated as CASSLWGQGSTRLYNEQFF. The rearrangement joins TRBV28 to TRBJ2-1, with D tentatively TRBD1 (6 bases). V lost 0 bases and J lost 3, with 21 bases in between. The CDR3 is 19 residues long. Germline V gene lookup returns CDR1 MDHEN and CDR2 SYDVKM. Using reference TRBV28 and TRBJ2-1 for the parts outside the CDR3, the full variable domain is DVKVTQSSRYLVKRTGEKVFLECVQDMDHENMFWYRQDPGLGLRLIYFSYDVKMKEKGDIPEGYSVSREKKERFSLILESASTNQTSMYLCASSLWGQGSTRLYNEQFFGPGTRLTVL.

The chain recombines TRBV5-5 with TRBJ2-7, with D perhaps matching TRBD1 (5 bases). Germline V gene sequence: CDR1 SGHKS, CDR2 YYEKEE (reference sequence). With 0 bases removed from V and 4 bases from J, the gap between germline ends came to 11 bases. CDR3 length: 14 amino acids. The CDR3 DNA follows: TGTGCCAGCAGCTTGGGTGCCAGGGCGTACGAGCAGTACTTC. Translating gives CASSLGARAYEQYF.

This chain connects TRBV6-1 to TRBJ2-5; 7 bases map to TRBD1. CDR1 and CDR2 from the germline V gene are MNHNS and SASEGT. J lost 4 bases, V lost 7 bases, and 12 bases had no gene match. The CDR3 loop spans 15 amino acids. CDR3 DNA sequence: TGTGCCAGCACGACAGGAACAGGGGTAGGAGAGACCCAGTACTTC. The encoded protein is CASTTGTGVGETQYF.

This chain joins TRBV5-1 and TRBJ2-7; possibly TRBD1 for D (6 bases). CDR3 length equals 18 residues. Trimming removed 0 bases at V and 3 bases at J, with 22 bases between. Germline CDR1 and CDR2: SGHRS and YFSETQ. For the CDR3, the DNA is TGCGCCAGCAGCTTGGCCCTAGGGGCAGGGGCCTTAAGCTACGAGCAGTACTTC. Residues: CASSLALGAGALSYEQYF. The whole variable domain, filled in from reference TRBV5-1 and TRBJ2-7, reads KAGVTQTPRYLIKTRGQQVTLSCSPISGHRSVSWYQQTPGQGLQFLFEYFSETQRNKGNFPGRFSGRQFSNSRSEMNVSTLELGDSALYLCASSLALGAGALSYEQYFGPGTRLTVT.

The chain has TRBV29-1 and TRBJ2-7; possibly TRBD2 for D (6 bases). V was cut by 6 bases and J by 3 bases, with 15 bases left in between. CDR1 and CDR2 (germline): SQVTM, ANQGSEA. This CDR3 comprises 13 residues. The CDR3 protein is CSVVWRDRYEQYF. DNA for the CDR3: TGCAGCGTCGTATGGAGGGACCGCTACGAGCAGTACTTC.

V is TRBV4-1 and J is TRBJ2-3; 8 nucleotides align to TRBD2. The CDR3 is 15 residues long. CDR1 and CDR2 (germline): MGHRA, YSYEKL. V shed 2 bases and J 5 bases; nucleotides not matched to a gene: 6. The DNA for the CDR3 is TGCGCCAGCAGCCAATTACCGGGGGGGGGAGATACGCAGTATTTT. This sequence encodes CASSQLPGGGDTQYF.

The rearrangement uses TRBV13 and TRBJ2-7; 7 positions match TRBD1. Germline trimming cut 0 bases from V and 2 bases from J; bases unmatched to any gene: 1. CDR3 length equals 14 residues. Per germline, CDR1 PRHDT and CDR2 FYEKMQ (reference sequence). The CDR3 is CASSLGDRAYEQYF. The CDR3, as DNA: TGTGCCAGCAGCTTAGGAGACAGGGCCTACGAGCAGTACTTC.

This chain connects TRBV7-8 to TRBJ1-2; possibly TRBD1 for D (5 bases). The CDR3 is 15 amino acids. Germline CDR1 reads SGHVS; CDR2 reads FQNEAQ. V dropped 5 bases and J dropped 4 bases, with 17 bases sitting between them. Here the CDR3 reads CASSLGGQGGYGYTF. In DNA, the CDR3 is TGTGCCAGCAGCCTGGGTGGCCAGGGTGGCTATGGCTACACCTTC.

The J gene is TRBJ2-7, the V gene TRBV9; 7 nucleotides agree with TRBD1. Germline V gene sequence: CDR1 SGDLS, CDR2 YYNGEE. The CDR3 runs 12 residues. The junction had 7 bases not matched to a gene; V was cut back by 7 bases and J by 6 bases. The CDR3 bases are TGTGCCAGCGGCCTCCGGGACAGCGAGCAGTACTTC. Residues: CASGLRDSEQYF.

The V and J genes are TRBV7-2 and TRBJ1-4; tentatively, D is TRBD1 (6 bases). The V end was cut by 5 bases, the J end by 5 bases, with 12 bases between. Germline CDR1 reads SGHTA; CDR2 reads FQGNSA. The CDR3 is 14 amino acids. CDR3 nucleotide sequence: TGTGCCAGCAGCCACGGACAGATGAATGAAAAACTGTTTTTT. It yields the protein CASSHGQMNEKLFF.

The chain has TRBV7-2 and TRBJ1-5; a possible D gene is TRBD1 (6 bases). The germline CDR1 and CDR2 sequences are SGHTA and FQGNSA. The CDR3 loop spans 15 amino acids. Trimming removed 4 bases from V and 3 bases from J, with 13 bases in between. The CDR3 sequence: CASSSVGGDNQPQHF. In DNA, the CDR3 is TGTGCCAGCAGCTCAGTAGGGGGGGACAATCAGCCCCAGCATTTT.

The gene calls are TRBV28 and TRBJ1-5; 8 bases agree with TRBD1. The CDR3 contains 15 residues. V gave up 5 bases and J gave up 4 bases; unmatched junction bases: 7. The V gene's germline CDR1 is MDHEN and CDR2 SYDVKM. This CDR3 reads CASSQQGVGNQPQHF. Written as DNA, the CDR3 is TGTGCCAGCAGTCAACAGGGGGTGGGTAATCAGCCCCAGCATTTT.

V gene TRBV18 combines with J gene TRBJ2-3; the match to TRBD1 covers 7 bases. The CDR3 sequence is 15 residues long. Germline CDR1 is KGHSH and CDR2 is LQKENI. With 0 bases clipped from V and 4 bases from J, the junction kept 4 bases outside the gene matches. The CDR3 sequence is CASSPPGGPADTQYF. The CDR3 coding sequence is TGTGCCAGCTCACCACCAGGGGGCCCCGCAGATACGCAGTATTTT.

Remarks on this clone: At the DNA level, this CDR3 is encoded by other sequences in the same sample as well. The chain has TRBV6-1 and TRBJ1-1; D gene uncertain. Germline V CDR1 and CDR2: MNHNS, SASEGT. V was cut by 7 bases and J by 5 bases, with 11 bases left in between. This CDR3 is 12 amino acids long. The CDR3 coding sequence is TGTGCCAGCAATAGGGCGGGAACTGAAGCTTTCTTT. This translates into CASNRAGTEAFF.

The chain combines TRBV4-2 with TRBJ1-2; 7 positions match TRBD1. Germline trimming cut 3 bases from V and 6 bases from J; bases unmatched to any gene: 7. The CDR3 totals 14 residues. Germline V CDR1 and CDR2: LGHNA, YNFKEQ. The CDR3 DNA reads as TGTGCCAGCAGCCAGCCACAGGGGAGCGATGGCTACACCTTC. Protein product: CASSQPQGSDGYTF.

The gene calls are TRBV7-8 and TRBJ2-1; TRBD2 aligns across 7 bases. Germline loops: CDR1 SGHVS, CDR2 FQNEAQ. V shed 5 bases, J shed 2 bases, and the junction held 18 bases outside the gene matches. This CDR3 is 19 amino acids long. The CDR3: CASSPRPGSAGVTYNEQFF. The CDR3 DNA sequence: TGTGCCAGCAGCCCCCGCCCCGGGTCCGCGGGAGTAACCTACAATGAGCAGTTCTTC.

The rearrangement joins TRBV29-1 to TRBJ2-3; no firm D call. V was shortened by 4 bases and J by 0 bases, with 8 bases between the two germline ends. The CDR3 contains 13 residues. Per the germline V gene, CDR1 is SQVTM and CDR2 is ANQGSEA. The CDR3 region has the DNA TGCAGCGTTGTTGTGGAGAGCACAGATACGCAGTATTTT. Its protein product is CSVVVESTDTQYF.

This sequence joins TRBV25-1 and TRBJ2-2, with 10 bases aligning to TRBD2. With V trimmed by 1 base and J by 6 bases, 11 bases remained unmatched. This CDR3 contains 18 residues. Germline-derived CDR1 and CDR2 are MGHDK and SYGVNS. Written as DNA, the CDR3 is TGTGCCAGCAGTGAATCACTACCTAGCGGGGGAAGGGCCGGGGAGCTGTTTTTT. It encodes CASSESLPSGGRAGELFF.

This sequence joins TRBV10-3 and TRBJ2-3; maybe TRBD2 (6 bases). The germline V gene has CDR1 ENHRY and CDR2 SYGVKD. Trimming cost V 10 bases and J 3 bases, with 14 bases left between them. The CDR3 sequence is 13 residues long. The CDR3 protein is CATLPAGTDTQYF. CDR3 DNA: TGTGCCACCCTCCCCGCGGGAACAGATACGCAGTATTTT.

The chain joins TRBV5-4 to TRBJ2-3; 8 nucleotides line up with TRBD2. The germline gives CDR1 SGHNT, CDR2 YYREEE (reference sequence). V lost 7 bases to trimming and J lost 4 bases; unmatched junction nucleotides: 14. CDR3 length equals 16 residues. CDR3 sequence: CASFGGSSGSADTQYF. The CDR3 DNA is TGTGCCAGCTTCGGGGGGTCTAGCGGGTCGGCAGATACGCAGTATTTT. The complete variable domain, with remaining parts taken from reference TRBV5-4 and TRBJ2-3, reads ETGVTQSPTHLIKTRGQQVTLRCSSQSGHNTVSWYQQALGQGPQFIFQYYREEENGRGNFPPRFSGLQFPNYSSELNVNALELDDSALYLCASFGGSSGSADTQYFGPGTRLTVL.

The chain recombines TRBV9 with TRBJ2-2, with 9 bases matching TRBD2. V was clipped by 0 bases and J by 5 bases; unmatched bases: 5. CDR3 size: 16 residues. From germline, CDR1 is SGDLS and CDR2 YYNGEE. CDR3 in DNA: TGTGCCAGCAGCGTAGGTGGCGGGAGGGGAACCGGGGAGCTGTTTTTT. Residues: CASSVGGGRGTGELFF.

The chain combines TRBV5-1 with TRBJ1-1, with 7 bases matching TRBD1. J lost 1 base, V lost 3 bases, and 6 bases had no gene match. CDR3 size: 15 residues. Germline CDR1 is SGHRS and CDR2 is YFSETQ. CDR3 in amino acids: CASSWDSPANTEAFF. The CDR3 nucleotides read TGCGCCAGCAGCTGGGACAGCCCCGCGAACACTGAAGCTTTCTTT.

This CDR3 reads CASTEGARGGGGYTF. DNA for the CDR3: TGTGCCAGCACGGAGGGGGCAAGGGGAGGAGGCGGCTACACCTTC. The chain couples TRBV27 to TRBJ1-2, with 7 bases fitting TRBD1. This CDR3 contains 15 residues. V shed 7 bases and J 8 bases; nucleotides not matched to a gene: 16. Germline V gives CDR1 MNHEY, CDR2 SMNVEV (reference sequence).